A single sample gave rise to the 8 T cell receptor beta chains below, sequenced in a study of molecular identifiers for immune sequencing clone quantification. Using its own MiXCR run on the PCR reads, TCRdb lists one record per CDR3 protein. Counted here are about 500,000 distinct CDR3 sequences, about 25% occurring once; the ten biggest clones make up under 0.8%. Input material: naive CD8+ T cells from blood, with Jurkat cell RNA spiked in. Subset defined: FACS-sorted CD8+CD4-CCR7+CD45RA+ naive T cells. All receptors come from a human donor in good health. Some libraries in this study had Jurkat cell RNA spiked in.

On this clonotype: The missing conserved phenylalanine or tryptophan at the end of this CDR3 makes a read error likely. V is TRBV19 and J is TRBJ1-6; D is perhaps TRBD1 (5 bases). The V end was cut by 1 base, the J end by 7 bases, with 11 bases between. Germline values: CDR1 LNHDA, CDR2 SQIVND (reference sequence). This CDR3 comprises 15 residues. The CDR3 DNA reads TGTGCCAGTAGTATAGGTAGGGACGAAAATTCACCCCTCCACATT. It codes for CASSIGRDENSPLHI.

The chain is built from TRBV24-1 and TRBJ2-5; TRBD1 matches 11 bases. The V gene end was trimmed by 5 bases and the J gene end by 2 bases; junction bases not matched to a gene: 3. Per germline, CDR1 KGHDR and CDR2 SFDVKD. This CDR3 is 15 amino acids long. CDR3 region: CATSAGQGGQETQYF. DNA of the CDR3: TGTGCCACCAGTGCGGGACAGGGGGGACAAGAGACCCAGTACTTC.

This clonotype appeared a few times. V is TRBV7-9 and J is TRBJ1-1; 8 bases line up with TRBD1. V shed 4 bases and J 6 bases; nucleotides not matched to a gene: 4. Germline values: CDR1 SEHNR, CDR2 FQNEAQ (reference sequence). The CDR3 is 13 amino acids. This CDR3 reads CASSSLDRAEAFF. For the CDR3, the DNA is TGTGCCAGCAGCTCTTTGGACAGGGCTGAAGCTTTCTTT.

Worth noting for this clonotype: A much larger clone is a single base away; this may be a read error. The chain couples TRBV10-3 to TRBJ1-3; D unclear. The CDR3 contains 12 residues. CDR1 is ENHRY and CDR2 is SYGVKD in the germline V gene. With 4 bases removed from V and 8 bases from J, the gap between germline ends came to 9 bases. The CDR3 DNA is TGTGCCATCAGTGCGCCCCAAGACACCATATATTTT. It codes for CAISAPQDTIYF.

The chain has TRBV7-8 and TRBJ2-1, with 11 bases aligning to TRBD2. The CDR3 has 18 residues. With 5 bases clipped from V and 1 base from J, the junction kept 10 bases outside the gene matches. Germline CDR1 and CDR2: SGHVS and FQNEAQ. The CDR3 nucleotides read TGTGCCAGCAGCCCCTCCAGCAGACTAGCGGGATCCTACAATGAGCAGTTCTTC. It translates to CASSPSSRLAGSYNEQFF. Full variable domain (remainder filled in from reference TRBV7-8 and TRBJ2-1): GAGVSQSPRYKVAKRGQDVALRCDPISGHVSLFWYQQALGQGPEFLTYFQNEAQLDKSGLPSDRFFAERPEGSVSTLKIQRTQQEDSAVYLCASSPSSRLAGSYNEQFFGPGTRLTVL.

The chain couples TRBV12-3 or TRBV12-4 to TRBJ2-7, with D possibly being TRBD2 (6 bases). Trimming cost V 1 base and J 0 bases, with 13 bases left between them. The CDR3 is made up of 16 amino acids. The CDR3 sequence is CASSLDPGVSSYEQYF. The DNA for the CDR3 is TGTGCCAGCAGTTTAGATCCGGGGGTCAGCTCCTACGAGCAGTACTTC.

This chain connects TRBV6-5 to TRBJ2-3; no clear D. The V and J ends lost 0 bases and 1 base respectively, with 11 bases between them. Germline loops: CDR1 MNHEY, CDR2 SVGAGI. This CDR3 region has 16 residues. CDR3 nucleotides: TGTGCCAGCAGTTACTCTGCCAGTGGAGGCACAGATACGCAGTATTTT. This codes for CASSYSASGGTDTQYF.

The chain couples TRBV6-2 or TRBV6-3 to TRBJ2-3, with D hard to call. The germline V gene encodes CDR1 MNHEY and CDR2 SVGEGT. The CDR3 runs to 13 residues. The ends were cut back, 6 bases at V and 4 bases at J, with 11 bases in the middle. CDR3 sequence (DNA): TGTGCCAGCAGCACCTTGGGGTCAGATACGCAGTATTTT. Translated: CASSTLGSDTQYF.